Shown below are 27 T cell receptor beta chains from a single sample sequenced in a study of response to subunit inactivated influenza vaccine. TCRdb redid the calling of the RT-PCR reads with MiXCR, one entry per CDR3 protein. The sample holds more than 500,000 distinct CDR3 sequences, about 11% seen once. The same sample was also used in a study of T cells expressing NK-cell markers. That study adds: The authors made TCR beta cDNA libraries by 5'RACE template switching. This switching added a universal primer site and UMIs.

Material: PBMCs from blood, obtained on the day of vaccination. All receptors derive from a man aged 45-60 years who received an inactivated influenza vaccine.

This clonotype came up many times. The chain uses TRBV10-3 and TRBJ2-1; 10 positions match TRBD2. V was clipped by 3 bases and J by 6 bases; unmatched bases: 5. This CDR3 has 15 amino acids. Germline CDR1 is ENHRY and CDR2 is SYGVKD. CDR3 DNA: TGTGCCATCAGTGATGGGCTAGCGGGGGTCAATGAGCAGTTCTTC. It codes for CAISDGLAGVNEQFF.

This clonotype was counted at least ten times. The DNA of the CDR3 is TGTGCCAGCAGCCAAGATGTAGGTGCTGAGCAGTTCTTC. Its protein product is CASSQDVGAEQFF. The chain joins TRBV3-1 to TRBJ2-1; D is ambiguous. The V end lost 0 bases, the J end lost 9 bases, and 9 bases lay between the germline ends. CDR3 length: 13 amino acids. The V gene's germline CDR1 is LGHDT and CDR2 YNNKEL (reference sequence).

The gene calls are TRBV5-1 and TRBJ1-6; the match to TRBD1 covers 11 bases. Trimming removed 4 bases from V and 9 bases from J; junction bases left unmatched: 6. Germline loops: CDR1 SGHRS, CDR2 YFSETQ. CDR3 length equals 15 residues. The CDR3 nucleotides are TGCGCCAGCAGCCCCTCCGGGACAGGGGGTTCACCCCTCCACTTT. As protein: CASSPSGTGGSPLHF.

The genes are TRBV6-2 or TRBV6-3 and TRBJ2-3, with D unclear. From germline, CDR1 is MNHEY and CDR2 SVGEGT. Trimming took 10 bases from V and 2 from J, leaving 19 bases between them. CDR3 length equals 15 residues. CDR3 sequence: CATPGPSSITDTQYF. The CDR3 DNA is TGTGCCACCCCCGGACCGTCTTCTATCACAGATACGCAGTATTTT.

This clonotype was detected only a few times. CDR3 in amino acids: CASSQDPGVADTQYF. In DNA form, the CDR3 reads TGCGCCAGCAGCCAAGACCCGGGGGTGGCAGATACGCAGTATTTT. The V call is TRBV4-3, the J call TRBJ2-3, with D tentatively TRBD2 (6 bases). CDR1 and CDR2 (germline): LGHNA, YSLEER. The CDR3 spans 15 residues. The V end lost 0 bases, the J end lost 4 bases, and 11 bases lay between the germline ends.

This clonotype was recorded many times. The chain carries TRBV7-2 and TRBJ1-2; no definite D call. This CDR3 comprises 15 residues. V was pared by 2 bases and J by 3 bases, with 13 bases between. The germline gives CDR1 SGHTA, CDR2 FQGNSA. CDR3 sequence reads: CASSLRGGRDYGYTF. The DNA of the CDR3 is TGTGCCAGCAGCTTACGGGGAGGGAGGGACTATGGCTACACCTTC.

CDR3 protein: CSARITGVSNQPQHF. CDR3 sequence (DNA): TGCAGTGCTAGAATAACAGGAGTGAGCAATCAGCCCCAGCATTTT. The V call is TRBV20-1, the J call TRBJ1-5; tentatively, D is TRBD1 (5 bases). The length of the CDR3 is 15 residues. Per germline, CDR1 DFQATT and CDR2 SNEGSKA (reference sequence). Trimming took off 2 bases at V and 1 base at J, with 12 bases between the two ends.

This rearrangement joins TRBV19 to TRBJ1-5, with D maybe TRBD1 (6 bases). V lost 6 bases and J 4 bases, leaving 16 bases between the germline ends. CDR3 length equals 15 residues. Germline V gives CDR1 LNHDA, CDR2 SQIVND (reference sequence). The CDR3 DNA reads TGTGCCAGTAGCCAGCTACGGGACAAAAATCAGCCCCAGCATTTT. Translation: CASSQLRDKNQPQHF.

The CDR3 protein is CASRQTTSGRQADTQYF. The DNA of the CDR3 is TGTGCCAGCAGACAAACGACTAGCGGGCGACAAGCAGATACGCAGTATTTT. This chain uses TRBV6-2 or TRBV6-3 with TRBJ2-3; TRBD2 matches at 10 bases. The V gene's germline CDR1 is MNHEY and CDR2 SVGEGT. This CDR3 region has 17 residues. Trimming removed 6 bases from V and 4 bases from J; junction bases left unmatched: 13.

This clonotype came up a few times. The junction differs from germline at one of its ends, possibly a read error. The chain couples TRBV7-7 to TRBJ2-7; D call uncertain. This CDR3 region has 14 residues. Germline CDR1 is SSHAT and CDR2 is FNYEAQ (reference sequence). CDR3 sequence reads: CASSLPYLSYEQYF. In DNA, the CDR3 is TGTGCTAGCAGCTTGCCGTACCTCTCCTACGAGCAGTACTTC.

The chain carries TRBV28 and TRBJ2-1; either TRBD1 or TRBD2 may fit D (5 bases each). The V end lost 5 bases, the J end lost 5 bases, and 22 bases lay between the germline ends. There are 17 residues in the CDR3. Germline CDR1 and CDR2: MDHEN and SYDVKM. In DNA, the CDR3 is TGTGCCAGCAGTCCCCGTGGGGGTGGCGGGCTAGACAATGAGCAGTTCTTC. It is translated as CASSPRGGGGLDNEQFF. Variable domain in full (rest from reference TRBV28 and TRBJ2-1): DVKVTQSSRYLVKRTGEKVFLECVQDMDHENMFWYRQDPGLGLRLIYFSYDVKMKEKGDIPEGYSVSREKKERFSLILESASTNQTSMYLCASSPRGGGGLDNEQFFGPGTRLTVL.

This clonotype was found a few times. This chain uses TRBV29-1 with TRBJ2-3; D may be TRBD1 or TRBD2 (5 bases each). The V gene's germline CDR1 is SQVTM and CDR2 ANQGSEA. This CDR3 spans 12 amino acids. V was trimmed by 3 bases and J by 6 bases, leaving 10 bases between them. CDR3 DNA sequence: TGCAGCGTTGACGGGGCGCATGATACGCAGTATTTT. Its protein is CSVDGAHDTQYF.

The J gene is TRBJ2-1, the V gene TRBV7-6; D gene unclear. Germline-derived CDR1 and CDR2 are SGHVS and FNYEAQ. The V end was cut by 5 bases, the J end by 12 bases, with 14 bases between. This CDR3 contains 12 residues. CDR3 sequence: CASSRDGMRQFF. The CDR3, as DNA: TGTGCCAGCAGCCGCGACGGCATGAGGCAGTTCTTC.

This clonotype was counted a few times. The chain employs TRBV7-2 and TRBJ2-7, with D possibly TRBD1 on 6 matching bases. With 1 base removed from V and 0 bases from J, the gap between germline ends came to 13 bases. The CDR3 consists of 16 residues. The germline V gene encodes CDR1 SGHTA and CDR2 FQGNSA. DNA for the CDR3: TGTGCCAGCAGCTTAGTTTCGGGACAAAGCTCCTACGAGCAGTACTTC. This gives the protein CASSLVSGQSSYEQYF.

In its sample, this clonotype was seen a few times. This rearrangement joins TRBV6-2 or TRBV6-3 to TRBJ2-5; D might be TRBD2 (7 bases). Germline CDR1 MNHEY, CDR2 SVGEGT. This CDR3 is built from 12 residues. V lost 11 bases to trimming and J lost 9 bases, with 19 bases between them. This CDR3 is CASRADGGPQYF. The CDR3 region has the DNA TGTGCCTCAAGAGCGGACGGGGGGCCCCAGTACTTC.

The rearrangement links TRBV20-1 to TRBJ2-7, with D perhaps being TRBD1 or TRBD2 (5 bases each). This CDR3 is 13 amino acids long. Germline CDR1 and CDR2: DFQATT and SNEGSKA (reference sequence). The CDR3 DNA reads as TGCAGCGTCGATCGGGGCAGGGAGAACGAGCAGTACTTC. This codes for CSVDRGRENEQYF.

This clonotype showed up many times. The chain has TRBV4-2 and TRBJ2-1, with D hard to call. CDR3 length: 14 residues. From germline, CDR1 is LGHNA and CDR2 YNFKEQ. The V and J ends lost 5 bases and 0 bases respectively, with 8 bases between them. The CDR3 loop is CASSSISSYNEQFF. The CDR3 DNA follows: TGTGCCAGCAGCTCCATAAGCTCCTACAATGAGCAGTTCTTC.

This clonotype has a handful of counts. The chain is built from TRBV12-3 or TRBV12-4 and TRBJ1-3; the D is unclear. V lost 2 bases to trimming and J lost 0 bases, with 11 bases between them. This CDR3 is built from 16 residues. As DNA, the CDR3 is TGTGCCAGCAGTTTATTTTTGCCCCTCTCTGGAAACACCATATATTTT. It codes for CASSLFLPLSGNTIYF.

The CDR3 here is CASSRGDKSTGELFF. CDR3 DNA: TGTGCCAGCAGCCGGGGGGACAAATCCACCGGGGAGCTGTTTTTT. The chain has TRBV4-2 and TRBJ2-2; D is tentatively TRBD1 or TRBD2 (6 bases each). Looked up from germline, CDR1 is LGHNA and CDR2 is YNFKEQ. The CDR3 totals 15 residues. Trimming removed 4 bases at V and 4 bases at J, with 13 bases between.

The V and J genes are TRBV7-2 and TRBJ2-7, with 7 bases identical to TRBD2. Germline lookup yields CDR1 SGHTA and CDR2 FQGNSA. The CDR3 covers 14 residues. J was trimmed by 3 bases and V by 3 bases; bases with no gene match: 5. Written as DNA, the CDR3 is TGTGCCAGCAGCTTGGAACTAGCGAACTACGAGCAGTACTTC. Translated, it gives CASSLELANYEQYF.

The CDR3 is CASSPGGLPDTQYF. CDR3 coding DNA: TGTGCCAGCTCACCAGGGGGACTACCCGACACGCAGTATTTT. The V gene is TRBV18, the J gene TRBJ2-3; 7 bases line up with TRBD2. Trimming at V came to 2 bases and at J to 9 bases, leaving 8 bases not matched to a gene. CDR1 and CDR2 (germline): KGHSH, LQKENI. The CDR3 extends over 14 amino acids.

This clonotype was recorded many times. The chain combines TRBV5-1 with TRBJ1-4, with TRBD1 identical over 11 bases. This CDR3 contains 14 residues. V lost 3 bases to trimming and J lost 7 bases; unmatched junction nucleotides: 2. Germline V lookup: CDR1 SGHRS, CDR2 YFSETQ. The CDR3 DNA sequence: TGCGCCAGCAGCTGGACAGGGGGCTCTGAAAAACTGTTTTTT. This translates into CASSWTGGSEKLFF.

CDR3 nucleotides: TGTGCCAGCAGAAAATACATAGCGGGAGGGAGACGAACCGGGGAGCTGTTTTTT. Translated: CASRKYIAGGRRTGELFF. This chain uses TRBV6-2 or TRBV6-3 with TRBJ2-2, with TRBD2 matching 11 bases. The CDR3 has 18 amino acids. Germline loops: CDR1 MNHEY, CDR2 SVGEGT. Losses at the gene ends were 6 bases for V and 5 bases for J; bases not matched to a gene: 14.

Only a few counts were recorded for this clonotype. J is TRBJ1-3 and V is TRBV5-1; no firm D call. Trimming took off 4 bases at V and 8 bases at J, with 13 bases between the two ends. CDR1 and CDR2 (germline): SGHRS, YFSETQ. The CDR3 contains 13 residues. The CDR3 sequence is CASSLSPGDTIYF. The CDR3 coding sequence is TGCGCCAGCAGCCTGTCCCCAGGAGACACCATATATTTT.

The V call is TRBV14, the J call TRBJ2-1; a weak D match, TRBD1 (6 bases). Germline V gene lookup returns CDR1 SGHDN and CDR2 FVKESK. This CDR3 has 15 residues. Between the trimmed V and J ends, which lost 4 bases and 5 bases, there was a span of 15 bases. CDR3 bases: TGTGCCAGCAGCCCCCTCGACAGGTTTGACAATGAGCAGTTCTTC. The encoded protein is CASSPLDRFDNEQFF.

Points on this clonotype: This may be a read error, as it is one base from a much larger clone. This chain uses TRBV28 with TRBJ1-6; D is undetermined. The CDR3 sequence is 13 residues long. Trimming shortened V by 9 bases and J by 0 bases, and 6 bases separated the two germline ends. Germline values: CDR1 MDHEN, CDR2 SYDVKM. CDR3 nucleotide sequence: TGTGCCAGGACCCACTCCTATAATTCACCCCTCCACTTT. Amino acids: CARTHSYNSPLHF.

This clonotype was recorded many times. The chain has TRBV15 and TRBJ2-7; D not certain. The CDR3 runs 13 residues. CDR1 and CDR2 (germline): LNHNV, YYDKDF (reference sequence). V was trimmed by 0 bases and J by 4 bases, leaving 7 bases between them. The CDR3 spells CATSRDMGYEQYF. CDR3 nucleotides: TGTGCCACCAGCAGAGATATGGGGTACGAGCAGTACTTC.